This T cell receptor beta chain was documented in a study of T cells after yellow fever vaccination. Study-wide points: Detected again after the booster were most primary-vaccination clones, at approximately 96% CD4 and around 91% CD8.

Trimming pared 1 base from V and 7 bases from J, leaving 15 bases between. The germline gives CDR1 SGHDT, CDR2 YYEEEE. The CDR3 consists of 15 residues. Synthesis of TCR cDNA relied on 5'RACE template switching, which attached a universal primer site and UMIs. Each CDR3 protein gets one entry after TCRdb re-called the 5' RACE reads with MiXCR. This sample has a few hundred thousand distinct CDR3 sequences, with 6.8% found just once. This clonotype was seen ten or more times. The antigen is not known. This chain links TRBV5-6 with TRBJ1-5; a weak D match, TRBD1 (5 bases). The origin of this receptor is a man aged 18 to 30 who received the YFV17D yellow fever vaccine. The sample here was PBMCs, taken about 49 days after the first yellow fever vaccination. CDR3 region: CASSLRGEARQPQHF. The CDR3, as DNA: TGTGCCAGCAGCTTGAGAGGGGAGGCAAGGCAGCCCCAGCATTTT.